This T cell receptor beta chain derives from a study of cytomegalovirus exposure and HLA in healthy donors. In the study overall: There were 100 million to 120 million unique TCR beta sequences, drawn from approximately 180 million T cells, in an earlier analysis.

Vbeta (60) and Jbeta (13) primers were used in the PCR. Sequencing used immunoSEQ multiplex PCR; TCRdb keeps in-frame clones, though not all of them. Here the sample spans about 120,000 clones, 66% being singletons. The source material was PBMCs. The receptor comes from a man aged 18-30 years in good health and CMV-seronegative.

The CDR3 loop reads CASSLSIVTGVGYTF. The CDR3 DNA reads as TGTGCCAGCAGTTTATCGATTGTTACGGGGGTTGGCTACACCTTC. The chain uses TRBV27 and TRBJ1-2; possibly TRBD1 for D (5 bases). Deletions cut 0 bases from V and 7 bases from J, with 15 bases between. The CDR3 length is 15 residues. CDR1 and CDR2 (germline): MNHEY, SMNVEV (reference sequence).